This is a list of T cell receptor beta chains from one sample in a study of shared clonotypes between healthy human individuals. TCRdb's table, derived via immunoSEQ multiplex PCR, lists solely in-frame clones and lacks some. This table has over a million clones, about 70% appearing once. The sequencing sample was made of memory CD4+ T cells sorted from blood. The receptors derive from a young man in good health. The CDR3 runs from the conserved cysteine through the conserved F or W. A D gene is named only where the DNA matches it firmly. Where a row states a size, it is once, few, many or the class of an expanded clone; other rows omit it.

d_call: -
clone_size: -
j_call: TRBJ2-1
v_call: TRBV18
cdr3_aa: CASSPWTHNYNEQFF
cdr3_nt: TGTGCCAGCTCTCCCTGGACTCACAACTACAATGAGCAGTTCTTC

d_call: TRBD2
clone_size: -
j_call: TRBJ2-4
v_call: TRBV6-1
cdr3_aa: CASSQAGADKNIQYF
cdr3_nt: TGTGCCAGCAGTCAAGCGGGAGCGGACAAAAACATTCAGTACTTC

d_call: -
clone_size: -
j_call: TRBJ1-2
v_call: TRBV28
cdr3_aa: CASFKTSYGYTF
cdr3_nt: TGTGCCAGCTTCAAAACTTCCTATGGCTACACCTTC

d_call: TRBD1
clone_size: -
j_call: TRBJ1-4
v_call: TRBV5-1
cdr3_aa: CASSSTLGQGNEKLFF
cdr3_nt: TGCGCCAGCAGCTCCACCTTGGGACAGGGAAATGAAAAACTGTTTTTT

d_call: -
clone_size: -
j_call: TRBJ2-5
v_call: TRBV29-1
cdr3_aa: CSVEGSGETQYF
cdr3_nt: TGCAGCGTGGAGGGCTCAGGAGAGACCCAGTACTTC

d_call: -
clone_size: -
j_call: TRBJ2-6
v_call: TRBV5-1
cdr3_aa: CAGSLYGESSGANVLTF
cdr3_nt: TGCGCCGGCAGCTTGTATGGCGAGTCCTCTGGGGCCAACGTCCTGACTTTC

d_call: -
clone_size: -
j_call: TRBJ1-5
v_call: TRBV7-2
cdr3_aa: CASSLVDSSNQPQHF
cdr3_nt: TGTGCCAGCAGCTTAGTGGACAGTAGCAATCAGCCCCAGCATTTT

d_call: -
clone_size: -
j_call: TRBJ2-7
v_call: TRBV7-9
cdr3_aa: CASSLEVPPYEQYF
cdr3_nt: TGTGCCAGCAGCTTAGAGGTTCCACCTTACGAGCAGTACTTC

d_call: -
clone_size: once
j_call: TRBJ2-5
v_call: TRBV11-2
cdr3_aa: CASATGVSETQYF
cdr3_nt: TGTGCCAGCGCCACGGGTGTCTCGGAGACCCAGTACTTC

d_call: TRBD2
clone_size: few
j_call: TRBJ2-3
v_call: TRBV30
cdr3_aa: CAWSKGTSGTTDTQYF
cdr3_nt: TGTGCCTGGAGTAAGGGGACTAGCGGGACCACAGATACGCAGTATTTT

d_call: -
clone_size: -
j_call: TRBJ2-7
v_call: TRBV7-2
cdr3_aa: CASSLAMASSSYEQYF
cdr3_nt: TGTGCCAGCAGCTTAGCGATGGCGTCCAGCTCCTACGAGCAGTACTTC

d_call: -
clone_size: once
j_call: TRBJ1-4
v_call: TRBV7-9
cdr3_aa: CASSLMRTANEKLFF
cdr3_nt: TGTGCCAGCAGCTTAATGAGGACAGCTAATGAAAAACTGTTTTTT

d_call: -
clone_size: -
j_call: TRBJ2-2
v_call: TRBV5-1
cdr3_aa: CASSLEWGNTGELFF
cdr3_nt: TGCGCCAGCAGCTTGGAGTGGGGCAACACCGGGGAGCTGTTTTTT

d_call: -
clone_size: -
j_call: TRBJ1-1
v_call: TRBV6-5
cdr3_aa: CASSYSVNTEAFF
cdr3_nt: TGTGCCAGCAGTTACTCCGTTAACACTGAAGCTTTCTTT

d_call: -
clone_size: -
j_call: TRBJ2-3
v_call: TRBV19
cdr3_aa: CASSPTGTSQGVAQYF
cdr3_nt: TGTGCCAGTAGCCCTACCGGAACCTCTCAAGGGGTGGCGCAGTATTTT

d_call: TRBD2
clone_size: -
j_call: TRBJ2-5
v_call: TRBV5-1
cdr3_aa: CASSRSGSGETQYF
cdr3_nt: TGCGCCAGCAGCCGTAGCGGGAGTGGCGAGACCCAGTACTTC

d_call: TRBD1
clone_size: -
j_call: TRBJ1-4
v_call: TRBV7-8
cdr3_aa: CASSLAGTGNEKLFF
cdr3_nt: TGTGCCAGCAGCTTAGCTGGGACAGGGAATGAAAAACTGTTTTTT

d_call: -
clone_size: -
j_call: TRBJ1-2
v_call: TRBV28
cdr3_aa: CASITESIANYGYTF
cdr3_nt: TGTGCCAGCATCACTGAGTCTATAGCTAACTATGGCTACACCTTC

d_call: -
clone_size: once
j_call: TRBJ2-5
v_call: TRBV9
cdr3_aa: CASSVGQWETQYF
cdr3_nt: TGTGCCAGCAGCGTAGGGCAGTGGGAGACCCAGTACTTC

d_call: -
clone_size: -
j_call: TRBJ2-7
v_call: TRBV7-2
cdr3_aa: CASSQQGGPYEQYF
cdr3_nt: TGTGCCAGCAGCCAGCAGGGGGGGCCCTACGAGCAGTACTTC

d_call: TRBD1
clone_size: -
j_call: TRBJ2-2
v_call: TRBV5-3
cdr3_aa: CARRPHGGQGIVGELFF
cdr3_nt: TGTGCCAGAAGGCCCCACGGGGGACAGGGGATAGTCGGGGAGCTGTTTTTT

d_call: TRBD2
clone_size: -
j_call: TRBJ2-3
v_call: TRBV6-1
cdr3_aa: CASNRLASSTDTQYF
cdr3_nt: TGTGCCAGCAATCGACTAGCGTCTAGCACAGATACGCAGTATTTT

d_call: -
clone_size: -
j_call: TRBJ2-7
v_call: TRBV27
cdr3_aa: CASSRGCHEQYF
cdr3_nt: TGTGCCAGCAGCAGGGGTTGCCACGAGCAGTACTTC

d_call: -
clone_size: few
j_call: TRBJ1-6
v_call: TRBV7-8
cdr3_aa: CASRPASPNSPLHF
cdr3_nt: TGTGCCAGCCGCCCGGCCAGTCCTAATTCACCCCTCCACTTT

d_call: -
clone_size: -
j_call: TRBJ1-3
v_call: TRBV5-1
cdr3_aa: CASSLGGISGNTIYF
cdr3_nt: TGCGCCAGCAGCTTAGGAGGAATCTCTGGAAACACCATATATTTT

d_call: -
clone_size: few
j_call: TRBJ2-7
v_call: TRBV5-1
cdr3_aa: CASSIRHGGSSYEQYF
cdr3_nt: TGCGCCAGCAGCATCCGACACGGAGGAAGTTCCTACGAGCAGTACTTC

d_call: -
clone_size: -
j_call: TRBJ1-1
v_call: TRBV10-2
cdr3_aa: CASSEKTALKAFF
cdr3_nt: TGCGCCAGCAGTGAGAAGACCGCCTTGAAAGCTTTCTTT